This T cell receptor beta chain was observed in a study of technical replicates of blood from several donors. Germline-derived CDR1 and CDR2 are WSHSY and SAAADI. The CDR3 contains 12 residues. The V end lost 2 bases, the J end lost 3 bases, and 4 bases lay between the germline ends. The protocol was immunoSEQ multiplex PCR, while the TCRdb copy is restricted to in-frame clones and leaves out a portion. The sample contains about 88,000 clones, about 90% of which appear only once. The V and J genes are TRBV10-2 and TRBJ1-2, with unresolved D. Material for sequencing was T cells isolated from PBMCs. This TCR came from a human donor in good health. The CDR3 sequence is CASSEPDYGYTF. CDR3 bases: TGCGCCAGCAGTGAGCCGGACTATGGCTACACCTTC.